The clone carrying this T cell receptor (beta chain) was counted a single time. The protocol was immunoSEQ multiplex PCR, while the TCRdb copy is restricted to in-frame clones and leaves out a portion. The data contain more than 90,000 clones, around 85% of them seen just once; the ten biggest clones take up about 4.5%. This specimen comes from a study of cytomegalovirus exposure and HLA in healthy donors. Germline CDR1 is LNHNV and CDR2 is YYDKDF (reference sequence). This CDR3 has 16 amino acids. J lost 5 bases, V lost 3 bases, and 11 bases had no gene match. The V and J genes are TRBV15 and TRBJ2-5; 8 nucleotides agree with TRBD1. The source is a man between 18 and 35 years old in good health and CMV-seropositive. The specimen sequenced was PBMCs. The CDR3 nucleotides are TGTGCCACCAGCAGTTATCGAGACAGGGGTCGGGAGACCCAGTACTTC. It translates to CATSSYRDRGRETQYF.